The next 18 T cell receptor beta chains were all read from a single sample in a study of shared clonotypes between healthy human individuals. The naive CD8 subset, CD45RO-negative cells positively selected for CCR7, excluded terminally differentiated effector memory CD45RA+ cells. Generated by immunoSEQ multiplex PCR, the TCRdb table keeps only in-frame clones and is missing some. The repertoire holds about 2.1 million clones, 80% to 95% seen once, with around 1.7% in the top ten. The sequenced sample consisted of naive CD8+ T cells from PBMCs. The receptor source for this set is a man aged 18 to 30 in good health. Some clones in this sample may be carry-over from other donors' samples.

The chain has TRBV10-3 and TRBJ2-1, with D hard to call. The V and J ends lost 0 bases and 4 bases respectively, with 7 bases between them. CDR3 length equals 14 residues. CDR1 is ENHRY, CDR2 SYGVKD, per germline. The CDR3 loop is CAISESLAYNEQFF. The DNA of the CDR3 is TGTGCCATCAGTGAGTCCCTGGCGTACAATGAGCAGTTCTTC.

The chain employs TRBV5-1 and TRBJ1-2; TRBD1 aligns across 8 bases. Losses at the gene ends were 1 base for V and 2 bases for J; bases not matched to a gene: 22. CDR1 is SGHRS, CDR2 YFSETQ, per germline. The CDR3 has 21 amino acids. CDR3 sequence: CASSLSVFYRGAGGPNYGYTF. CDR3 nucleotides: TGCGCCAGCAGCTTGTCCGTGTTCTATCGTGGAGCAGGGGGCCCAAACTATGGCTACACCTTC.

This clone has a single count. The chain uses TRBV10-1 and TRBJ2-1, with 12 bases that match TRBD2. This CDR3 has 16 amino acids. After removal of 2 bases from V and 9 bases from J, the junction contained 8 bases not matched to a gene. Germline CDR1 WNHNN, CDR2 SYGVQD (reference sequence). The CDR3 is CASSEGLAGTLGEQFF. The CDR3 DNA sequence: TGCGCCAGCAGTGAGGGACTAGCGGGGACCTTGGGTGAGCAGTTCTTC.

J is TRBJ1-4 and V is TRBV11-3; D is unclear. This CDR3 region has 13 residues. Trimming took 3 bases from V and 5 from J, leaving 7 bases between them. Germline CDR1 is SGHNT and CDR2 is YENEEA. The CDR3 reads CASSLQRNEKLFF. The CDR3 nucleotides read TGTGCCAGCAGCTTGCAGAGAAATGAAAAACTGTTTTTT.

V usage is TRBV5-4 and J usage is TRBJ1-5; D call uncertain. V lost 9 bases and J 0 bases, leaving 10 bases between the germline ends. Germline V gene lookup returns CDR1 SGHNT and CDR2 YYREEE (reference sequence). The CDR3 contains 13 residues. CDR3 DNA: TGTGCCATGAGAAATCGTAGCAATCAGCCCCAGCATTTT. Its translation: CAMRNRSNQPQHF.

The genes are TRBV7-4 and TRBJ1-2; D is unclear. V lost 11 bases to trimming and J lost 3 bases, with 19 bases between them. Germline loops: CDR1 SGHVT, CDR2 SQSDAQ. The CDR3 has 14 amino acids. CDR3 DNA sequence: TGTGCCCCAACGGCGTCGGCATCGGACTATGGCTACACCTTC. Amino acids: CAPTASASDYGYTF.

Comments on this clone: Within the sample, other DNA sequences also encode this same CDR3. This chain links TRBV28 with TRBJ2-7, with D unresolved. The CDR3 runs to 12 residues. Trimming cost V 7 bases and J 0 bases, with 7 bases left between them. CDR1 and CDR2 (germline): MDHEN, SYDVKM. CDR3 in DNA: TGTGCCAGCACGAAGAGCTCCTACGAGCAGTACTTC. Residues: CASTKSSYEQYF.

The chain recombines TRBV7-9 with TRBJ2-1; TRBD2 agrees at 10 bases. Trimming took 2 bases from V and 6 from J; bases not matched to a gene: 10. The germline gives CDR1 SEHNR, CDR2 FQNEAQ (reference sequence). The CDR3 sequence is 17 residues long. DNA of the CDR3: TGTGCCAGCAGCTTATCTGTCCTAGCGGGAGCGAGCAATGAGCAGTTCTTC. It codes for CASSLSVLAGASNEQFF.

V and J are TRBV7-3 and TRBJ2-2, with TRBD2 matching 8 bases. V gave up 6 bases and J gave up 0 bases; unmatched junction bases: 3. Germline CDR1 is SGHTA and CDR2 is FQGTGA. The CDR3 is 15 residues long. The CDR3 nucleotides read TGTGCCAGCAGGGGAGCGGGAGCGAACACCGGGGAGCTGTTTTTT. Translating gives CASRGAGANTGELFF.

This chain links TRBV6-5 with TRBJ2-7; D is perhaps TRBD1 (6 bases). The CDR3 runs to 14 residues. Per germline, CDR1 MNHEY and CDR2 SVGAGI. Trimming stripped 6 bases from V and 3 bases from J, with 15 bases between. The CDR3 protein is CASRSPGQFYEQYF. The CDR3 nucleotides are TGTGCCAGCAGATCGCCGGGACAATTCTACGAGCAGTACTTC.

This clone has only one observation. V and J are TRBV4-3 and TRBJ2-1, with D unclear. Germline V lookup: CDR1 LGHNA, CDR2 YSLEER. V was cut by 4 bases and J by 7 bases, with 26 bases left in between. This CDR3 contains 18 residues. The CDR3 spells CASSLTHPDSRSVNEQFF. CDR3 coding DNA: TGCGCCAGCAGCCTTACCCATCCCGATTCCCGAAGTGTGAATGAGCAGTTCTTC.

CDR3 region: CASSSTTGYNEQFF. CDR3 bases: TGTGCCAGCAGCTCTACCACAGGGTACAATGAGCAGTTCTTC. The rearrangement joins TRBV7-8 to TRBJ2-1; D is possibly TRBD1 (6 bases). V was clipped by 4 bases and J by 4 bases, with 11 bases between them. Germline CDR1 SGHVS, CDR2 FQNEAQ. The CDR3 length is 14 residues.

The V call is TRBV28, the J call TRBJ1-2; no firm D call. Germline V gene data show CDR1 as MDHEN and CDR2 as SYDVKM. Trimming took off 3 bases at V and 0 bases at J, with 23 bases between the two ends. CDR3 length: 19 amino acids. The CDR3 DNA is TGTGCCAGCAGTTTTTTGGTAACTAACTATGAGCCAACTAACTATGGCTACACCTTC. It encodes CASSFLVTNYEPTNYGYTF.

V usage is TRBV4-1 and J usage is TRBJ1-1, with D possibly matching TRBD1 (6 bases). Trimming took 1 base from V and 5 from J, leaving 14 bases between them. The CDR3 spans 15 residues. CDR1 and CDR2 from the germline V gene are MGHRA and YSYEKL. This chain's CDR3 is CASSQGQAIRTEAFF. The CDR3 nucleotides read TGCGCCAGCAGCCAAGGACAGGCGATAAGGACTGAAGCTTTCTTT.

The V call is TRBV9, the J call TRBJ2-1; weak D call: TRBD1 (6 bases). The CDR3 loop spans 14 amino acids. Trimming left V 4 bases short and J 8 bases short, with 16 bases between. Germline assignment: CDR1 SGDLS and CDR2 YYNGEE. Written as DNA, the CDR3 is TGTGCCAGCAGCAGCCGAACAGGGTTCCATGAGCAGTTCTTC. Its translation: CASSSRTGFHEQFF.

The rearrangement links TRBV9 to TRBJ2-2; perhaps TRBD1 as D (5 bases). This CDR3 comprises 15 residues. Trimming shortened V by 4 bases and J by 2 bases, and 12 bases separated the two germline ends. Germline V gene lookup returns CDR1 SGDLS and CDR2 YYNGEE. For the CDR3, the DNA is TGTGCCAGCAGCTCCCGGACACCAAACACCGGGGAGCTGTTTTTT. Protein: CASSSRTPNTGELFF.

This clone occurred a few times. This same CDR3 is encoded by further DNA sequences in the sample. The chain carries TRBV29-1 and TRBJ1-2; D is unresolved. V was clipped by 1 base and J by 8 bases, with 5 bases between them. The CDR3 length is 10 residues. The germline CDR1 and CDR2 sequences are SQVTM and ANQGSEA. The CDR3 nucleotides read TGCAGCGTTGAAGCGGGAGGCTACACCTTC. This sequence encodes CSVEAGGYTF.

V and J are TRBV6-6 and TRBJ2-7; D unclear. CDR3 length: 14 amino acids. V was shortened by 8 bases and J by 2 bases, with 16 bases between the two germline ends. The germline gives CDR1 MNHNY, CDR2 SVGAGI (reference sequence). The CDR3 DNA sequence: TGTGCCAGCGGACCTCTGATCAACACCTACGAGCAGTACTTC. The encoded protein is CASGPLINTYEQYF.